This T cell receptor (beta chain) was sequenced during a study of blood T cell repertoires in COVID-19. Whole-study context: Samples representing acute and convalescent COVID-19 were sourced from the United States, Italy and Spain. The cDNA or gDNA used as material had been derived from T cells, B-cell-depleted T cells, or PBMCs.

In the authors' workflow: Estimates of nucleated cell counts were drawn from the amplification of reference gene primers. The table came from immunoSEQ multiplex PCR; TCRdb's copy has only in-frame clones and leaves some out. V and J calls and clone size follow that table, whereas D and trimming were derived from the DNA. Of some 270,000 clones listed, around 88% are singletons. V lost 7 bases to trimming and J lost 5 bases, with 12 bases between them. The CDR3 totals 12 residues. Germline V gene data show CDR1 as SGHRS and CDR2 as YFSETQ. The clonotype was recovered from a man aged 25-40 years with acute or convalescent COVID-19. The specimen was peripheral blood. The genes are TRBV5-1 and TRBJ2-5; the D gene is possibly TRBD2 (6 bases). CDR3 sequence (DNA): TGCGCCAGCCGCGGGGATGGGGAGACCCAGTACTTC. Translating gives CASRGDGETQYF.